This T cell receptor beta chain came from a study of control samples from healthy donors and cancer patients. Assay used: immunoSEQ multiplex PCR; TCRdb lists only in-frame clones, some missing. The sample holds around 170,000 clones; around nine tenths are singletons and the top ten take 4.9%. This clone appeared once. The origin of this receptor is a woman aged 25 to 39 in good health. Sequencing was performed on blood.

The CDR3 DNA is TGTGCCAGCAGTGAAGTCAAACAGAATCAGCCCCAGCATTTT. Translating it yields CASSEVKQNQPQHF. The chain joins TRBV2 to TRBJ1-5; D remains unclear. The CDR3 length is 14 residues. Germline loops: CDR1 SNHLY, CDR2 FYNNEI. V was trimmed by 1 base and J by 4 bases, leaving 8 bases between them.